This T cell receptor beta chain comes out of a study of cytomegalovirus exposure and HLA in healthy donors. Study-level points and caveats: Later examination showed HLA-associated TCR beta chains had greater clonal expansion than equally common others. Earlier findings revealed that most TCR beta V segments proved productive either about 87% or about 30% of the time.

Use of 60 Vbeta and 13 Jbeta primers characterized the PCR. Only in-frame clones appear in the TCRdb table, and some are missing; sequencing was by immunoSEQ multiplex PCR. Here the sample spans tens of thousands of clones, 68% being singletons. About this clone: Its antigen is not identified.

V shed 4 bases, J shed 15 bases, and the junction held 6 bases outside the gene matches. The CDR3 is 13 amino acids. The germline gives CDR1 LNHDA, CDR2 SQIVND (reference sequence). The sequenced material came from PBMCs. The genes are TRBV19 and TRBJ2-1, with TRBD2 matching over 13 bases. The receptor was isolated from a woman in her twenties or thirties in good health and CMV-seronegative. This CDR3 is CASSTGLAGVRFF. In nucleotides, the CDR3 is TGTGCCAGTAGTACCGGACTAGCGGGGGTCCGGTTCTTC.